Listed here are 11 T cell receptor beta chains from one sample, sequenced in a study of cytomegalovirus exposure and HLA in healthy donors. The study ran its PCR with 60 Vbeta and 13 Jbeta primers. Sequencing was performed with immunoSEQ multiplex PCR; in TCRdb, only in-frame clones are kept and a portion is missing. Of approximately 180,000 clones listed, around 80% are singletons. The specimen sequenced was PBMCs. The source of these receptors is a woman between 25 and 40 years old in good health and CMV-seronegative.

The chain uses TRBV7-2 and TRBJ2-1, with TRBD2 matching over 7 bases. There are 17 residues in the CDR3. Germline assignment: CDR1 SGHTA and CDR2 FQGNSA. V lost 5 bases and J lost 9; bases outside the gene matches: 19. The CDR3 DNA follows: TGTGCCAGCAGCCTACGTATTAAAAGATGGGAGGGTGGTGAGCAGTTCTTC. Residues: CASSLRIKRWEGGEQFF. The entire variable domain, with the rest obtained from reference TRBV7-2 and TRBJ2-1, is as follows: GAGVSQSPSNKVTEKGKDVELRCDPISGHTALYWYRQSLGQGLEFLIYFQGNSAPDKSGLPSDRFSAERTGGSVSTLTIQRTQQEDSAVYLCASSLRIKRWEGGEQFFGPGTRLTVL.

The V and J genes are TRBV4-3 and TRBJ2-1, with a tentative D call TRBD2 (7 bases). CDR1 and CDR2 from the germline V gene are LGHNA and YSLEER. This CDR3 is 15 amino acids long. V lost 1 base and J lost 6, with 13 bases in between. The CDR3 sequence is CASSQAWGGVNEQFF. The CDR3 DNA reads as TGCGCCAGCAGCCAAGCGTGGGGGGGCGTCAATGAGCAGTTCTTC.

V gene TRBV4-1 combines with J gene TRBJ1-2; D perhaps matches TRBD1 (5 bases). The CDR3 totals 16 residues. The V end was cut by 2 bases, the J end by 3 bases, with 16 bases between. The V gene's germline CDR1 is MGHRA and CDR2 YSYEKL. The CDR3 nucleotides are TGCGCCAGCAGCCAACCCAGGGCGGCCCTAGACTATGGCTACACCTTC. Translation gives CASSQPRAALDYGYTF.

The chain employs TRBV7-8 and TRBJ2-7; 8 bases fit TRBD1. Germline CDR1 is SGHVS and CDR2 is FQNEAQ. V lost 1 base, J lost 0 bases, and 2 bases stayed unmatched. This CDR3 is built from 15 residues. This CDR3 reads CASSLGQGISYEQYF. The CDR3 DNA is TGTGCCAGCAGCTTAGGACAGGGGATCTCCTACGAGCAGTACTTC. Filled out from reference TRBV7-8 and TRBJ2-7, the complete variable domain reads GAGVSQSPRYKVAKRGQDVALRCDPISGHVSLFWYQQALGQGPEFLTYFQNEAQLDKSGLPSDRFFAERPEGSVSTLKIQRTQQEDSAVYLCASSLGQGISYEQYFGPGTRLTVT.

The chain combines TRBV4-3 with TRBJ2-7; 10 positions agree with TRBD2. The V gene's germline CDR1 is LGHNA and CDR2 YSLEER. V dropped 4 bases and J dropped 2; count of bases not matched to a gene: 2. This CDR3 contains 14 residues. In nucleotides, the CDR3 is TGCGCCAGCAGCCCCGGACTAGCGGCCTACGAGCAGTACTTC. It specifies CASSPGLAAYEQYF.

This sequence joins TRBV6-6 and TRBJ1-1; D is undetermined. Trimming removed 3 bases from V and 0 bases from J, with 14 bases in between. This CDR3 has 16 amino acids. Germline CDR1 reads MNHNY; CDR2 reads SVGAGI (reference sequence). The CDR3 coding sequence is TGTGCCAGCAGTTATATGCGGCAAAGCATGAACACTGAAGCTTTCTTT. Its protein is CASSYMRQSMNTEAFF.

The CDR3 bases are TGCGCCAGCAGCTCCGTGGCCCAGGGTTTTAAAGTTGGTGATGAGCAGTTCTTC. Protein product: CASSSVAQGFKVGDEQFF. The rearrangement links TRBV5-1 to TRBJ2-1; tentatively, D is TRBD1 (5 bases). The germline gives CDR1 SGHRS, CDR2 YFSETQ. Trimming cost V 3 bases and J 8 bases, with 27 bases left between them. CDR3 length equals 18 residues.

J is TRBJ1-5 and V is TRBV28, with a tentative D call TRBD1 (5 bases). Trimming took 6 bases from V and 7 from J, leaving 13 bases between them. The CDR3 loop spans 13 amino acids. Germline V gives CDR1 MDHEN, CDR2 SYDVKM. The CDR3 DNA is TGTGCCAGCAGACTACAGGTAAACCAGCCCCAGCATTTT. Translation gives CASRLQVNQPQHF.

This chain uses TRBV4-3 with TRBJ2-3, with 7 nucleotides matching TRBD2. The CDR3 is 18 residues long. The ends lost 1 base at V and 2 bases at J; junction bases unmatched: 12. Germline CDR1 is LGHNA and CDR2 is YSLEER. CDR3 protein: CASSQVGWEGFITDTQYF. The CDR3 bases are TGCGCCAGCAGCCAAGTGGGTTGGGAGGGATTCATCACAGATACGCAGTATTTT.

The chain employs TRBV7-2 and TRBJ1-5, with 10 bases lining up with TRBD1. V was pared by 3 bases and J by 7 bases, with 6 bases of the junction left unmatched. The CDR3 is 15 amino acids. Germline CDR1 SGHTA, CDR2 FQGNSA. CDR3 region: CASSLAPGQGQPQHF. The DNA of the CDR3 is TGTGCCAGCAGCTTGGCCCCGGGACAGGGGCAGCCCCAGCATTTT.

The chain employs TRBV6-1 and TRBJ2-7; possible D gene TRBD1, 6 bases. Trimming pared 3 bases from V and 0 bases from J, leaving 15 bases between. CDR1 MNHNS and CDR2 SASEGT come from the germline V gene. This CDR3 comprises 16 residues. The CDR3 spells CASSETDRHSSYEQYF. CDR3 sequence (DNA): TGTGCCAGCAGTGAGACCGACAGGCATAGCTCCTACGAGCAGTACTTC.